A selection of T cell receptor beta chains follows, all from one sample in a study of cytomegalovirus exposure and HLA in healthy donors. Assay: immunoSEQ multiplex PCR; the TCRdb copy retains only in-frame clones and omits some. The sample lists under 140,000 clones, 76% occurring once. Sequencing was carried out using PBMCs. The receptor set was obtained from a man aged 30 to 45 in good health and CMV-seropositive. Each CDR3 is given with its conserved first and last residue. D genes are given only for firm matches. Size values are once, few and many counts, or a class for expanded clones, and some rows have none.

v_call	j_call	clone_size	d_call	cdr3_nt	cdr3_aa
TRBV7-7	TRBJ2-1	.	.	TGTGCCAGCTCGCGGGGGCGGATTAACTCCTACAATGAGCAGTTCTTC	CASSRGRINSYNEQFF
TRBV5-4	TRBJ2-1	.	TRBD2	TGTGCCAGCAGCTTCCCGGCGGGGGGGTACAATGAGCAGTTCTTC	CASSFPAGGYNEQFF
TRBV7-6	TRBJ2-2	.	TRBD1	TGTGCCAGCAGCCAGCCGGCAGGGGGCTTGAACACCGGGGAGCTGTTTTTT	CASSQPAGGLNTGELFF
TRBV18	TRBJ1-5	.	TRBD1	TGTGCCAGCTCACCAACCGGGACAGAGAATCAGCCCCAGCATTTT	CASSPTGTENQPQHF
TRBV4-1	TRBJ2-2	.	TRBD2	TGCGCCAGCAGCCAAGTCCGGGGGGAGCCCGGGGAGCTGTTTTTT	CASSQVRGEPGELFF
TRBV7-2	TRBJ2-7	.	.	TGTGCCAGCAGCTTAGGACCCTCTAGCGCGGGCCGTGAGCAGTACTTC	CASSLGPSSAGREQYF
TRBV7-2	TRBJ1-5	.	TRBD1	TGTGCCAGCAGCCTGGACAGGAGCAATCAGCCCCAGCATTTT	CASSLDRSNQPQHF
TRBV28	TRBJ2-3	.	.	TGTGCCAGCAGTTTAGACTCCGATACGCAGTATTTT	CASSLDSDTQYF
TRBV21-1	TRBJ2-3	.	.	TGTGCCAGCAGCAAAGAGGGTACTAGCGGCTTCACAGATACGCAGTATTTT	CASSKEGTSGFTDTQYF
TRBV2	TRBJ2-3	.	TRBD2	TGTGCCAGCAGTGTGTTAGCGGGGTGGGTAGATACGCAGTATTTT	CASSVLAGWVDTQYF
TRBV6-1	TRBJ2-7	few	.	TGTGCCAGCAGTGAAGCGGCCGAATCCTACGAGCAGTACTTC	CASSEAAESYEQYF
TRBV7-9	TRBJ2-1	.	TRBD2	TGTGCCAGCAGCTTAGCGGACGGGGGGTCCTACAATGAGCAGTTCTTC	CASSLADGGSYNEQFF
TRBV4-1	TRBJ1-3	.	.	TGCGCCAGCAGCCAAGTTGAGGGTTCTGGAAACACCATATATTTT	CASSQVEGSGNTIYF
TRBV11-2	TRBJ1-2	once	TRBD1	TGTGCCAGCAGCCCACAGGGGGCGCATGGCTACACCTTC	CASSPQGAHGYTF
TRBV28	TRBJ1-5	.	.	TGTGCCAGCAGTATCTTCATGGGGCCTTATCGGCCCCAGCATTTT	CASSIFMGPYRPQHF
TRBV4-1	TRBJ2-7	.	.	TGCGCCAGCAGCCAAGGCCCGGGTACCTACGAGCAGTACTTC	CASSQGPGTYEQYF
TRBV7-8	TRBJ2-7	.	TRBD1	TGTGCCAGCAGCCTCCGACAGGGGCCCTCCTACGAGCAGTACTTC	CASSLRQGPSYEQYF
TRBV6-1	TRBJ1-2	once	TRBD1	TGTGCCAGCAGTGAACAAAAGGACAGGGACTACTATGGCTACACCTTC	CASSEQKDRDYYGYTF
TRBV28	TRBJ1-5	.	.	TGTGCCAGCACCGTAGGGGGGGTACGGCAGCCCCAGCATTTT	CASTVGGVRQPQHF
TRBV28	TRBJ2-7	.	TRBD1	TGTGCCAGCATGGGCAGGGGGAACTACGAGCAGTACTTC	CASMGRGNYEQYF
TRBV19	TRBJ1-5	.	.	TGTGCCAGTATGGGGCAGGGGTGGACGCCCCAACATTTT	CASMGQGWTPQHF
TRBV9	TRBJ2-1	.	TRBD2	TGTGCCAGCAGCGTAGCCGGGGGGATAAGCCGGGATGAGCAGTTCTTC	CASSVAGGISRDEQFF
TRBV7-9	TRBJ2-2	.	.	TGTGCCAGCCCACGGGGAAGCACCGGGGAGCTGTTTTTT	CASPRGSTGELFF
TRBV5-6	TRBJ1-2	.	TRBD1	TGTGCCAGCAGTTACGGACAGGCCGGATATGGCTACACCTTC	CASSYGQAGYGYTF
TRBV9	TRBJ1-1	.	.	TGTGCCAGCAGCGCCATGGGGCTGATGAACACTGAAGCTTTCTTT	CASSAMGLMNTEAFF
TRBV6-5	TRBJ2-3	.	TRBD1	TGTGCCAGCAGTTACCAGGGGGCGCGTTACGGAGATACGCAGTATTTT	CASSYQGARYGDTQYF
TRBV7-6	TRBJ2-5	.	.	TGTGCCAGCAGCTTAGGGCTGCAAGAGACCCAGTACTTC	CASSLGLQETQYF
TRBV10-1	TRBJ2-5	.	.	TGCGCCAGCAACGAGGAGACCCAGTACTTC	CASNEETQYF
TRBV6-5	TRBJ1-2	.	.	TGTGCCAGCAGTTACTCGAGAGGTCGGGGTAACTATGGCTACACCTTC	CASSYSRGRGNYGYTF
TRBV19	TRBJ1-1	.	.	TGTGCCAGTAGTATAGGCGTGAACACTGAAGCTTTCTTT	CASSIGVNTEAFF
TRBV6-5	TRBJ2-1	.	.	TGTGCCAGCAGTTACGTGGGGGCTGAGCAGTTCTTC	CASSYVGAEQFF
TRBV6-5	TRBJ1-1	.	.	TGTGCCAGCAGTTGGGAGGGCCGGACGGGGACTGAAGCTTTCTTT	CASSWEGRTGTEAFF
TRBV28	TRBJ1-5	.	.	TGTGCCAGCAACTCGAAGGAGCCCCGAGCGGAAAGGGCCAATCAGCCCCAGCATTTT	CASNSKEPRAERANQPQHF
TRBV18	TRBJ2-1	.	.	TGTGCCAGCTCACCGCCGGGGAGCTCCTACAATGAGCAGTTCTTC	CASSPPGSSYNEQFF
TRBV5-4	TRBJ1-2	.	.	TGTGCCAGCACGCGAGGTTTGGAGGACTATGGCTACACCTTC	CASTRGLEDYGYTF
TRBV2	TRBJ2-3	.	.	TGTGCCAGCAGCCTACTAGGGGGAAGCACAGATACGCAGTATTTT	CASSLLGGSTDTQYF
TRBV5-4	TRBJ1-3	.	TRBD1	TGTGCCAGCAGTAAAGGGGGCGGTTCTGGAAACACCATATATTTT	CASSKGGGSGNTIYF
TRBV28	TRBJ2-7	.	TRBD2	TGTGCCAGCAGATTAGCGGGGGGGCCGCTCTACGAGCAGTACTTC	CASRLAGGPLYEQYF
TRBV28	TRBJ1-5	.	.	TGTGCCAGCAGGTGGGGCTATAGCAATCAGCCCCAGCATTTT	CASRWGYSNQPQHF
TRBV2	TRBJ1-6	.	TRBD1	TGTGCCAGCCGGGACAGGGGAGAAAGACCCCTCCACTTT	CASRDRGERPLHF
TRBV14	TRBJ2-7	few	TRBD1	TGTGCCAGCAGCCCCGGGACAGGATCCTACGAGCAGTACTTC	CASSPGTGSYEQYF
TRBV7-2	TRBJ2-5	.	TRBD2	TGTGCCAGCAGCTTAGCGGGGGGGTTCCAAGAGACCCAGTACTTC	CASSLAGGFQETQYF